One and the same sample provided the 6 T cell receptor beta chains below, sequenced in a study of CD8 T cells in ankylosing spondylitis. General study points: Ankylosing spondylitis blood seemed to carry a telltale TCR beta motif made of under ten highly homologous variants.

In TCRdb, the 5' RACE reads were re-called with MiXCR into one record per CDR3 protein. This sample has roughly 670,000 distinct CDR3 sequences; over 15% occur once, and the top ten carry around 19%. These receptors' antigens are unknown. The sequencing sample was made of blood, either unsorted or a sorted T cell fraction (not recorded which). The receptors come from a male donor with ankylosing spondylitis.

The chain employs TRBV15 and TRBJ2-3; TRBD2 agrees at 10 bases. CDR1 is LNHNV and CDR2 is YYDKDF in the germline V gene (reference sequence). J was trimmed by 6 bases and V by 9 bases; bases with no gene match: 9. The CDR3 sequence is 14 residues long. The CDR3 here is CATAAGGEGDTQYF. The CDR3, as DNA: TGTGCCACAGCAGCGGGAGGGGAGGGGGATACGCAGTATTTT.

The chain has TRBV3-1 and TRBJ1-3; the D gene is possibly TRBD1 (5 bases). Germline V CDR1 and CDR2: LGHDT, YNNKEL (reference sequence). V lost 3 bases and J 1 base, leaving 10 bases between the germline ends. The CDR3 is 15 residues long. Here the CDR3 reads CASSQGDWSGNTIYF. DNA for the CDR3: TGTGCCAGCAGCCAGGGGGATTGGTCTGGAAACACCATATATTTT.

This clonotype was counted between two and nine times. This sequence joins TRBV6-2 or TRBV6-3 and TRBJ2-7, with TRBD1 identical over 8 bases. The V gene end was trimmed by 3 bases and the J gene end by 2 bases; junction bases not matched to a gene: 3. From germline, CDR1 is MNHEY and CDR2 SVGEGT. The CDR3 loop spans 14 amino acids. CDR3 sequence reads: CASSYPDRAYEQYF. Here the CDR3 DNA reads TGTGCCAGCAGTTATCCGGACAGGGCCTACGAGCAGTACTTC.

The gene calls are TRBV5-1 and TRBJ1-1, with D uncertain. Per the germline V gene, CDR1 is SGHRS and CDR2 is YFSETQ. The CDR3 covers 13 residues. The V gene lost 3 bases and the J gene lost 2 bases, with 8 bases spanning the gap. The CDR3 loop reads CASSSTDNTEAFF. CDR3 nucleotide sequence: TGCGCCAGCAGCTCGACGGATAACACTGAAGCTTTCTTT. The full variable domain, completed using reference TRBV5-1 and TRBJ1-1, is KAGVTQTPRYLIKTRGQQVTLSCSPISGHRSVSWYQQTPGQGLQFLFEYFSETQRNKGNFPGRFSGRQFSNSRSEMNVSTLELGDSALYLCASSSTDNTEAFFGQGTRLTVV.

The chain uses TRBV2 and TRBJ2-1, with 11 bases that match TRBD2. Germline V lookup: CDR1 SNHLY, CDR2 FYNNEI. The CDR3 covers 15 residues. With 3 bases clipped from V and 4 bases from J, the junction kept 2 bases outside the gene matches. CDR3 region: CASSEGLAEYNEQFF. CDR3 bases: TGTGCCAGCAGTGAGGGACTAGCGGAATACAATGAGCAGTTCTTC.

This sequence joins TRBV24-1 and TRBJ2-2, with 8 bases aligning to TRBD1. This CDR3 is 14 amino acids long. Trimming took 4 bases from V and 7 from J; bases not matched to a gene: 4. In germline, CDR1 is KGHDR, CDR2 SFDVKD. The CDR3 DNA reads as TGTGCCACCAGTGAGACAGGGGTGGACGGGGAGCTGTTTTTT. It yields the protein CATSETGVDGELFF.